The 8 T cell receptor beta chains below all came from one sample that was sequenced in a study of T cells in Graves' hyperthyroidism and ophthalmopathy (dated by TCRdb to about 2019). The method was multiplex PCR. The sequencer was an Illumina HiSeq 2000. TCR beta CDR3 regions were amplified from RNA transcripts. A first-round RT-PCR of the TCR CDR3 used the HTBI primer set with the Qiagen OneStep RT-PCR kit. In-frame beta chains were kept once TCRdb had trimmed the public reads at Q25 with fastp and called clones with MiXCR. Under each unique CDR3 protein, matching rows form one entry showing the most common genes and DNA. The sample table contains 400,000 to 450,000 distinct CDR3 sequences; only one count was recorded for roughly 14% of them. Under 15% of the sample goes to the ten largest clones. Sequencing used blood. The source of these receptors is a young man with Graves' ophthalmopathy.

For the CDR3, the DNA is TGTGCCAGCAGCTTGCTGACAGGGATGAACACTGAAGCTTTCTTT. This gives the protein CASSLLTGMNTEAFF. The gene calls are TRBV5-4 and TRBJ1-1; 7 bases match TRBD1. The junction had 3 bases not matched to a gene; V was cut back by 1 base and J by 0 bases. The CDR3 has 15 amino acids. Germline CDR1 SGHNT, CDR2 YYREEE (reference sequence).

The rearrangement uses TRBV6-1 and TRBJ2-7; 7 nucleotides agree with TRBD1. Trimming took 6 bases from V and 1 from J; bases not matched to a gene: 9. Germline V gives CDR1 MNHNS, CDR2 SASEGT. The CDR3 is made up of 15 amino acids. The CDR3 DNA reads TGTGCCAGCAGGCTCACAGGGGCCAGTTCCTACGAGCAGTACTTC. This sequence encodes CASRLTGASSYEQYF.

This rearrangement joins TRBV25-1 to TRBJ2-3; no clear D gene. The V gene lost 10 bases and the J gene lost 2 bases, with 10 bases spanning the gap. This CDR3 is built from 12 residues. Germline CDR1 is MGHDK and CDR2 is SYGVNS. The CDR3 reads CATDQNTDTQYF. CDR3 in DNA: TGTGCCACCGATCAAAACACAGATACGCAGTATTTT.

This clonotype was observed at least ten times. The V and J genes are TRBV11-1 and TRBJ2-1, with 9 positions matching TRBD2. CDR3 length: 16 amino acids. V shed 4 bases, J shed 9 bases, and the junction held 13 bases outside the gene matches. Looked up from germline, CDR1 is SGHAT and CDR2 is FQDESV (reference sequence). Here the CDR3 reads CASSSAGLASSIEQFF. The DNA of the CDR3 is TGTGCCAGCAGCTCGGCGGGACTAGCAAGTTCTATTGAGCAGTTCTTC.

This clonotype was picked up a small number of times. V is TRBV27 and J is TRBJ1-4; D is undetermined. CDR1 is MNHEY, CDR2 SMNVEV, per germline (reference sequence). The CDR3 loop spans 16 amino acids. V was cut by 5 bases and J by 8 bases, with 21 bases left in between. CDR3 nucleotide sequence: TGTGCCAGCAGTCCTGAGGACGCCTCCCGTCGGGAAAAACTGTTTTTT. It is translated as CASSPEDASRREKLFF.

This clonotype was counted a few times. The chain combines TRBV4-1 with TRBJ2-6; D unresolved. This CDR3 comprises 14 residues. Germline V gene sequence: CDR1 MGHRA, CDR2 YSYEKL. V gave up 0 bases and J gave up 2 bases, with 2 bases separating them. DNA of the CDR3: TGCGCCAGCAGCCAAGATCCTGGGGCCAACGTCCTGACTTTC. Protein product: CASSQDPGANVLTF.

This clonotype has at least ten counts. The V and J genes are TRBV3-1 and TRBJ2-5; perhaps TRBD1 as D (6 bases). V dropped 0 bases and J dropped 3 bases, with 8 bases sitting between them. CDR1 and CDR2 from the germline V gene are LGHDT and YNNKEL (reference sequence). This CDR3 spans 14 amino acids. The CDR3: CASSQDRDKETQYF. The CDR3 bases are TGTGCCAGCAGCCAAGATCGGGACAAAGAGACCCAGTACTTC.

In this sample, this clonotype turned up many times. V is TRBV20-1 and J is TRBJ2-7; possibly TRBD2 for D (6 bases). This CDR3 has 14 amino acids. Germline lookup yields CDR1 DFQATT and CDR2 SNEGSKA (reference sequence). The V end lost 3 bases, the J end lost 2 bases, and 14 bases lay between the germline ends. The CDR3 nucleotides read TGCAGTGCTAGGGGGCGGGATGATACCTACGAGCAGTACTTC. Protein: CSARGRDDTYEQYF.